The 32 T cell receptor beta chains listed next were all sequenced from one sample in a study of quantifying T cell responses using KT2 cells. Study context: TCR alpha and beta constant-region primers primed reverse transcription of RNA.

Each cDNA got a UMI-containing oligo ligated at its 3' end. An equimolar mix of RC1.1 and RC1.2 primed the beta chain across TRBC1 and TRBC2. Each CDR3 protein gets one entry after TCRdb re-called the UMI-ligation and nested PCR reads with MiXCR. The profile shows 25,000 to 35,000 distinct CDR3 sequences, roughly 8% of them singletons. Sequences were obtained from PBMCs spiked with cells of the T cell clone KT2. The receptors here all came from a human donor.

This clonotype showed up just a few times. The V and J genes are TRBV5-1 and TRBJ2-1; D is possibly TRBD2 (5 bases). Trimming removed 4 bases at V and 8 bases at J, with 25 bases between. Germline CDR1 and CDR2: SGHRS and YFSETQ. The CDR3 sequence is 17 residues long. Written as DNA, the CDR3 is TGCGCCAGCAGCGCCGGTCGCACGAGAGCGGCTGGAGATGAGCAGTTCTTC. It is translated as CASSAGRTRAAGDEQFF.

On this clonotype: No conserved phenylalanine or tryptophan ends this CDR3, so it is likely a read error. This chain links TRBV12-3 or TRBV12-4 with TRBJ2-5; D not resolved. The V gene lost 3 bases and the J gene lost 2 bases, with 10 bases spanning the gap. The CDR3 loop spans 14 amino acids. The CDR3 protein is CASSLRRVQETQYY. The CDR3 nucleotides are TGTGCCAGCAGTTTGAGACGGGTTCAAGAGACCCAGTACTAC.

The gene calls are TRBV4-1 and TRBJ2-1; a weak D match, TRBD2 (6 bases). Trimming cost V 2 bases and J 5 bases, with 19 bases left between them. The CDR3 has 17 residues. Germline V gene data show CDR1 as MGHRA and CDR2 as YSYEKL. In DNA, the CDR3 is TGCGCCAGCAGCCAACCCCCGAGGAGGGGATATGACAATGAGCAGTTCTTC. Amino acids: CASSQPPRRGYDNEQFF.

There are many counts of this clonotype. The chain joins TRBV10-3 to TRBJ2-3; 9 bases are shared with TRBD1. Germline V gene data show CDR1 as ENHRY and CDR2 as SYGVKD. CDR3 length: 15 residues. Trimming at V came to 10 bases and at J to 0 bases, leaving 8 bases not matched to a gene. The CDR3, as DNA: TGTGCCACCGGACAGGGGCTTGCTAGCACAGATACGCAGTATTTT. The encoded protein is CATGQGLASTDTQYF.

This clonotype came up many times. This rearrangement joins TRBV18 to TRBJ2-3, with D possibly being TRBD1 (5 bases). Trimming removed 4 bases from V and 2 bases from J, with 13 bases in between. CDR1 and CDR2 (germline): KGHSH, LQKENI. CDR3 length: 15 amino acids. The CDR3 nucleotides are TGTGCCAGCTCACTGACGACAGCAACCACAGATACGCAGTATTTT. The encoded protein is CASSLTTATTDTQYF.

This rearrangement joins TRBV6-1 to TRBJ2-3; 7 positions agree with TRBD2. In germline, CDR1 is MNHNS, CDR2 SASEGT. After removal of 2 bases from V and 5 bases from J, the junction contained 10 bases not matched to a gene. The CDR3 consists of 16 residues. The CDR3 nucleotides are TGTGCCAGCAGTGAATCTTGGGAGGGAGGGAGAGATACGCAGTATTTT. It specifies CASSESWEGGRDTQYF.

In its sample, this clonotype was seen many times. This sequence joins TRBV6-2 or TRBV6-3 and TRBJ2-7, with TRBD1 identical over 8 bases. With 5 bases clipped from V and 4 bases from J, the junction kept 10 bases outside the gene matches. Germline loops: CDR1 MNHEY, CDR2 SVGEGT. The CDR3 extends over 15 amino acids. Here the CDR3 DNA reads TGTGCCAGCAGTACGCCCGGGACAGGAGATTACGAGCAGTACTTC. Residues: CASSTPGTGDYEQYF.

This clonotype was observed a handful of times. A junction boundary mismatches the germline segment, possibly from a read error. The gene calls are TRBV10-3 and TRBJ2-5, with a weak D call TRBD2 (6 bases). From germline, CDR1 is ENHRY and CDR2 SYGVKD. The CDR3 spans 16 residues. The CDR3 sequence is CAISESTSVSQATQYF. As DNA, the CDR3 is TGTGCCATCAGTGAGTCGACTAGTGTCAGCCAAGCGACCCAGTACTTC.

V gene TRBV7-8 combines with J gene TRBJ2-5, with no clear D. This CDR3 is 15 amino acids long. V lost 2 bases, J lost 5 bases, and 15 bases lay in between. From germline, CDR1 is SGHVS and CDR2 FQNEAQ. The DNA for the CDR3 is TGTGCCAGCAGCTTAATGATGGGTAATCTGGAGACCCAGTACTTC. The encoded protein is CASSLMMGNLETQYF.

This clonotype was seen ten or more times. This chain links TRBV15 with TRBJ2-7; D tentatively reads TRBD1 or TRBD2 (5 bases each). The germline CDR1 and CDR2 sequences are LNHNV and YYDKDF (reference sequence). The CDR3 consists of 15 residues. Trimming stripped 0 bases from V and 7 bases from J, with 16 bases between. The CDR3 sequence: CATSRDREGQGEQYF. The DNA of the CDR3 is TGTGCCACCAGCAGAGATCGGGAAGGGCAGGGTGAGCAGTACTTC.

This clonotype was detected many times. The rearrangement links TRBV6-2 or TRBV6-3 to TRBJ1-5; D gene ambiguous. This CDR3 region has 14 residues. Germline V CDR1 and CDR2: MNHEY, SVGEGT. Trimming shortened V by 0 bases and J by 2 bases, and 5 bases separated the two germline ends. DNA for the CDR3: TGTGCCAGCAGTTACTCGGCAGGCAATCAGCCCCAGCATTTT. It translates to CASSYSAGNQPQHF.

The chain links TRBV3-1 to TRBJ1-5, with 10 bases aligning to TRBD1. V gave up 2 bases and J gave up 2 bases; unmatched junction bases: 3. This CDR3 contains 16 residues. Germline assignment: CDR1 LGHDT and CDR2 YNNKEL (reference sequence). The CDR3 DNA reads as TGTGCCAGCAGCCAAACAGGGACAGGGGGCAATCAGCCCCAGCATTTT. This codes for CASSQTGTGGNQPQHF.

CDR3 sequence (DNA): TGTGCCAGCAGCCCCTGGATGGGAGGACAGGGGGCTGATACGCAGTATTTT. Translated: CASSPWMGGQGADTQYF. This chain joins TRBV7-2 and TRBJ2-3, with 11 bases lining up with TRBD1. The ends lost 5 bases at V and 6 bases at J; junction bases unmatched: 13. This CDR3 has 17 residues. Germline CDR1 and CDR2: SGHTA and FQGNSA.

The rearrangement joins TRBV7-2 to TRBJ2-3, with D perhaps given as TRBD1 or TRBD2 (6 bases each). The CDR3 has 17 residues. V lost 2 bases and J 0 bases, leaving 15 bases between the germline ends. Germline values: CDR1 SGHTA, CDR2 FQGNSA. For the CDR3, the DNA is TGTGCCAGCAGCTTAACTCCGGGGGCTACCAGCACAGATACGCAGTATTTT. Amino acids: CASSLTPGATSTDTQYF.

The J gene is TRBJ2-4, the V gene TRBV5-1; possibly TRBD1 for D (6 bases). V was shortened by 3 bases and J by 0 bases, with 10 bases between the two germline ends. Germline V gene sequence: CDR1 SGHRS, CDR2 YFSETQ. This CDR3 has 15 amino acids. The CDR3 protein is CASSSGQLAKNIQYF. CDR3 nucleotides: TGCGCCAGCAGCTCCGGACAGCTAGCCAAAAACATTCAGTACTTC. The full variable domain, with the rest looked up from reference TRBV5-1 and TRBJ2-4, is KAGVTQTPRYLIKTRGQQVTLSCSPISGHRSVSWYQQTPGQGLQFLFEYFSETQRNKGNFPGRFSGRQFSNSRSEMNVSTLELGDSALYLCASSSGQLAKNIQYFGAGTRLSVL.

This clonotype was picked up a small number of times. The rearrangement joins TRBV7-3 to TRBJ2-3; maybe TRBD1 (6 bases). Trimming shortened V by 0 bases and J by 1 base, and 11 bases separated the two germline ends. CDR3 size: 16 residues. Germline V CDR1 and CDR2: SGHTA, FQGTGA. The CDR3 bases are TGTGCCAGCAGCTTAACGCCAGGGGTACGCACAGATACGCAGTATTTT. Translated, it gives CASSLTPGVRTDTQYF.

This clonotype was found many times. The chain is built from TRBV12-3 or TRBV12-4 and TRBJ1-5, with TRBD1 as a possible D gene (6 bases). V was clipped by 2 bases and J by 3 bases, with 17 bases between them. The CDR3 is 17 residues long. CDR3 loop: CASSLRGIANFNQPQHF. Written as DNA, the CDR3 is TGTGCCAGCAGTTTAAGGGGGATAGCCAACTTCAATCAGCCCCAGCATTTT.

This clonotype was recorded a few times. The CDR3 sequence: CASSLRASTDTQYF. The CDR3 coding sequence is TGTGCCAGCAGCTTAAGGGCCAGCACAGATACGCAGTATTTT. This rearrangement joins TRBV7-3 to TRBJ2-3; D uncertain. This CDR3 has 14 residues. Trimming took 1 base from V and 0 from J, leaving 5 bases between them. Per the germline V gene, CDR1 is SGHTA and CDR2 is FQGTGA.

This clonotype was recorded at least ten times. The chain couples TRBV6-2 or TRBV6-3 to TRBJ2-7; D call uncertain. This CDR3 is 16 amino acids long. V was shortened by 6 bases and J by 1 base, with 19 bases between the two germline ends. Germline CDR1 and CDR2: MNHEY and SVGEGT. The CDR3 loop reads CASRDPKMATSYEQYF. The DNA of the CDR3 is TGTGCCAGCAGGGACCCTAAGATGGCGACTTCCTACGAGCAGTACTTC.

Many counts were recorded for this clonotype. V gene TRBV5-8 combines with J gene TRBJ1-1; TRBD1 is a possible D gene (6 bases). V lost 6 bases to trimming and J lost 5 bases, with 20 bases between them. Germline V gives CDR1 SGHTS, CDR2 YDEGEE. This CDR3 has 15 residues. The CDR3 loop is CASTHRTGFGTEAFF. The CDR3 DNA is TGTGCCAGCACCCATCGTACAGGGTTTGGGACTGAAGCTTTCTTT.

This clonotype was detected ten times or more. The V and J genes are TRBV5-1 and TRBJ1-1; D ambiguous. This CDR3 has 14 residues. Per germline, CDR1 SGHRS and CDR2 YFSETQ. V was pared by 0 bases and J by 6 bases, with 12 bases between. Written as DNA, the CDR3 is TGCGCCAGCAGCTTGGATCCAGGCTACCCTGAAGCTTTCTTT. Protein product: CASSLDPGYPEAFF. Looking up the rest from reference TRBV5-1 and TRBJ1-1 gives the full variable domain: KAGVTQTPRYLIKTRGQQVTLSCSPISGHRSVSWYQQTPGQGLQFLFEYFSETQRNKGNFPGRFSGRQFSNSRSEMNVSTLELGDSALYLCASSLDPGYPEAFFGQGTRLTVV.

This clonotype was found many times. The CDR3 protein is CSAKLAGGAIQETQYF. CDR3 nucleotides: TGCAGTGCTAAACTAGCGGGGGGCGCAATTCAAGAGACCCAGTACTTC. The chain links TRBV20-1 to TRBJ2-5; 12 nucleotides match TRBD2. Germline CDR1 reads DFQATT; CDR2 reads SNEGSKA (reference sequence). After removal of 4 bases from V and 2 bases from J, the junction contained 8 bases not matched to a gene. There are 16 residues in the CDR3.

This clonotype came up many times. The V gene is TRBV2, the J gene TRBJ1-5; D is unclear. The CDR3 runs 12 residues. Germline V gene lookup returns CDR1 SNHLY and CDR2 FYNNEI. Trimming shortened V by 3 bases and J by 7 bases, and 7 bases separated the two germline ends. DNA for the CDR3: TGTGCCAGCAGTGACGGCCCGCAGCCCCAGCATTTT. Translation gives CASSDGPQPQHF.

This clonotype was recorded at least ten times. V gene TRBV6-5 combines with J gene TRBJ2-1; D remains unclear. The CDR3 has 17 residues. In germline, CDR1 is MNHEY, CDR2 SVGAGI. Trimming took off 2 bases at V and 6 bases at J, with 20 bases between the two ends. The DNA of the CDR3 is TGTGCCAGCAGTTACAATCGGATTACTACGTCTGGCAATGAGCAGTTCTTC. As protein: CASSYNRITTSGNEQFF.

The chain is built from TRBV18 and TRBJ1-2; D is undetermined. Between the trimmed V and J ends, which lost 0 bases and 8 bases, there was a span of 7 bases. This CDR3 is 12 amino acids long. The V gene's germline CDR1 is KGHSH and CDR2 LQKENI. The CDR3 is CASSPPVEGYTF. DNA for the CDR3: TGTGCCAGCTCACCACCGGTTGAAGGCTACACCTTC. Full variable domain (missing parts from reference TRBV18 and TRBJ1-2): NAGVMQNPRHLVRRRGQEARLRCSPMKGHSHVYWYRQLPEEGLKFMVYLQKENIIDESGMPKERFSAEFPKEGPSILRIQQVVRGDSAAYFCASSPPVEGYTFGSGTRLTVV.

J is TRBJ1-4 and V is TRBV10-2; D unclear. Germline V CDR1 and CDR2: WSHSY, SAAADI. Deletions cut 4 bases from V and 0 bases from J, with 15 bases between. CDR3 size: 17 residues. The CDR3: CASSADFWPATNEKLFF. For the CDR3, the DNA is TGCGCCAGCAGTGCAGATTTTTGGCCCGCAACTAATGAAAAACTGTTTTTT.

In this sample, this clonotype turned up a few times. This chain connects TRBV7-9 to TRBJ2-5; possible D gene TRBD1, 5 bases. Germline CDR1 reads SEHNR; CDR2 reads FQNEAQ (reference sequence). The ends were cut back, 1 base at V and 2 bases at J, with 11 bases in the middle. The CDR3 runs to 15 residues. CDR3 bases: TGTGCCAGCAGCTTAGGACAGAGAGTGCAAGAGACCCAGTACTTC. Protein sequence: CASSLGQRVQETQYF.

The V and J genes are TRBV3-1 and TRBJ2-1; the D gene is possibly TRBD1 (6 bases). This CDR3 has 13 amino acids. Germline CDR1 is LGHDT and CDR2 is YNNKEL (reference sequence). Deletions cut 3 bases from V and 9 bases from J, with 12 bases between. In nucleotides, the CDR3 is TGTGCCAGCAGCCAGACAGGTTTAGGTGAGCAGTTCTTC. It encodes CASSQTGLGEQFF.

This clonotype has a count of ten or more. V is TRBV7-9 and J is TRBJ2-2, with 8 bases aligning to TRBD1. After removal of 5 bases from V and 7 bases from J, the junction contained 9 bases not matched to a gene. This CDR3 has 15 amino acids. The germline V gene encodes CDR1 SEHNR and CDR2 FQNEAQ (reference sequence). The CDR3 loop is CASSPDRGRGGELFF. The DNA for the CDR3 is TGTGCCAGCAGCCCCGACAGGGGAAGGGGCGGGGAGCTGTTTTTT.

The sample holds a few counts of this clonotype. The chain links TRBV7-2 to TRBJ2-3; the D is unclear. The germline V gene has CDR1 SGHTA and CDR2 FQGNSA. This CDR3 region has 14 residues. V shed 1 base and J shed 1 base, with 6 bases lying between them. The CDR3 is CASSLDYGTDTQYF. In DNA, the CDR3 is TGTGCCAGCAGCTTAGACTACGGCACAGATACGCAGTATTTT. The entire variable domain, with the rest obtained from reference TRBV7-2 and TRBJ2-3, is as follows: GAGVSQSPSNKVTEKGKDVELRCDPISGHTALYWYRQSLGQGLEFLIYFQGNSAPDKSGLPSDRFSAERTGGSVSTLTIQRTQQEDSAVYLCASSLDYGTDTQYFGPGTRLTVL.

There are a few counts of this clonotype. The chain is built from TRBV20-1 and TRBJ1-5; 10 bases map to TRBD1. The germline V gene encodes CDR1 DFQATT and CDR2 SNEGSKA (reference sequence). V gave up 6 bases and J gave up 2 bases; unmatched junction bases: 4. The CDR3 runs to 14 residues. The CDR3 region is CSAGQGVGNQPQHF. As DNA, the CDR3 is TGCAGTGCCGGACAGGGGGTTGGCAATCAGCCCCAGCATTTT.

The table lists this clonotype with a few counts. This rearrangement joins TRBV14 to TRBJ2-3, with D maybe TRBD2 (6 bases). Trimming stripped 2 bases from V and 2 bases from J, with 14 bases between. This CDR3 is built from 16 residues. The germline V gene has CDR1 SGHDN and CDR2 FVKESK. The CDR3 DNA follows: TGTGCCAGCAGCCAACTTACCGGGAGAAACACAGATACGCAGTATTTT. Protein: CASSQLTGRNTDTQYF. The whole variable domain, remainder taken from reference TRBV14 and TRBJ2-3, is EAGVTQFPSHSVIEKGQTVTLRCDPISGHDNLYWYRRVMGKEIKFLLHFVKESKQDESGMPNNRFLAERTGGTYSTLKVQPAELEDSGVYFCASSQLTGRNTDTQYFGPGTRLTVL.